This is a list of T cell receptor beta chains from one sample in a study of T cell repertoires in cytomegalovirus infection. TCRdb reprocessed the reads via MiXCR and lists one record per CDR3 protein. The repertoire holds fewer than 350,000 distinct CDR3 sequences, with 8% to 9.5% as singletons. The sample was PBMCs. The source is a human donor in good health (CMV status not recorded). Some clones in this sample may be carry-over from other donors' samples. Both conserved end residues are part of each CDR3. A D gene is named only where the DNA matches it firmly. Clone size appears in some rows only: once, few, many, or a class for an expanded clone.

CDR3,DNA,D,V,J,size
CASSPGDRVNTEAFF,TGTGCCAGCAGCCCTGGGGACAGAGTGAACACTGAAGCTTTCTTT,TRBD1,TRBV7-2,TRBJ1-1,many
CASSLNQALYEQYF,TGTGCCAGCAGTTTAAACCAAGCTCTGTACGAGCAGTACTTC,.,TRBV28,TRBJ2-7,.
CSVRGTEAFF,TGCAGCGTGAGGGGCACTGAAGCTTTCTTT,.,TRBV29-1,TRBJ1-1,few
CASSFRQHSNQPQHF,TGTGCCAGCAGCTTTCGACAGCATAGCAATCAGCCCCAGCATTTT,.,TRBV13,TRBJ1-5,many
CASSLRNLEKLFF,TGTGCCAGCAGCCTCAGGAATCTTGAAAAACTGTTTTTT,.,TRBV12-3/TRBV12-4,TRBJ1-4,few
CASSSTTGAGYTF,TGTGCCAGCAGTTCGACCACAGGGGCGGGCTACACCTTC,TRBD1,TRBV6-5,TRBJ1-2,few
CSAPVPTSGRFEQYF,TGCAGTGCCCCCGTCCCCACTAGCGGGAGGTTTGAGCAGTACTTC,TRBD2,TRBV20-1,TRBJ2-7,.
CASSSRQASNQPQHF,TGTGCCAGCTCATCGAGACAGGCCTCCAATCAGCCCCAGCATTTT,.,TRBV18,TRBJ1-5,few
CASSRQQGRSTDTQYF,TGCGCCAGCAGTCGCCAACAGGGGAGGTCCACAGATACGCAGTATTTT,.,TRBV4-1,TRBJ2-3,many
CASRPGTDSGNTIYF,TGTGCCAGCAGGCCGGGCACAGACTCTGGAAACACCATATATTTT,.,TRBV7-3,TRBJ1-3,.
CASSLVAGRGTEAFF,TGTGCCAGCAGCTTAGTAGCGGGCCGTGGCACTGAAGCTTTCTTT,.,TRBV7-9,TRBJ1-1,many
CASSRAMNTEAFF,TGTGCCAGCAGCAGAGCGATGAACACTGAAGCTTTCTTT,.,TRBV5-4,TRBJ1-1,few
CAINSDGNNEQFF,TGTGCCATCAATTCGGACGGAAACAATGAGCAGTTCTTC,.,TRBV10-3,TRBJ2-1,.
CASSTIGVDYGYTF,TGTGCCAGCAGCACCATCGGCGTGGACTATGGCTACACCTTC,.,TRBV7-2,TRBJ1-2,many
CASSRPTGVANQPQHF,TGTGCCAGTAGTAGACCTACAGGGGTAGCAAATCAGCCCCAGCATTTT,TRBD1,TRBV19,TRBJ1-5,.
CASSRTSGGTYNEQFF,TGTGCCAGCAGCCGGACTAGCGGGGGTACCTACAATGAGCAGTTCTTC,TRBD2,TRBV7-8,TRBJ2-1,many
CASHQEAYNEQFF,TGTGCCAGCCACCAAGAGGCCTACAATGAGCAGTTCTTC,.,TRBV25-1,TRBJ2-1,.
CASAAPAGGSRETQYF,TGTGCTAGTGCCGCCCCTGCGGGAGGGTCGCGGGAGACCCAGTACTTC,TRBD2,TRBV12-5,TRBJ2-5,many
CASSANTGGYGYTF,TGCGCCAGCAGCGCTAATACAGGGGGCTATGGCTACACCTTC,TRBD1,TRBV5-1,TRBJ1-2,few
CASSLASKETQYF,TGTGCCAGCAGCTTAGCCAGCAAAGAGACCCAGTACTTC,.,TRBV7-6,TRBJ2-5,many
CASSQVPGGEQYF,TGTGCCAGCAGCCAAGTGCCGGGGGGCGAGCAGTACTTC,TRBD2,TRBV14,TRBJ2-7,few
CANNLRGSGYTF,TGTGCCAACAATCTTCGCGGGAGTGGCTACACCTTC,.,TRBV12-3/TRBV12-4,TRBJ1-2,few
CASSLGRGRLQDTQYF,TGTGCCAGCAGTTTAGGCAGGGGGAGACTCCAGGATACGCAGTATTTT,TRBD1,TRBV28,TRBJ2-3,.
CSARDLNGIGYTF,TGCAGTGCTAGAGATCTGAATGGGATCGGCTACACCTTC,.,TRBV20-1,TRBJ1-2,.
CASSGEGLGKNIQYF,TGTGCCAGCAGTGGTGAGGGTTTGGGCAAAAACATTCAGTACTTC,.,TRBV28,TRBJ2-4,few
CASSSSGRWRDTQYF,TGTGCCAGCTCTTCGAGCGGGAGGTGGAGAGATACGCAGTATTTT,TRBD2,TRBV6-6,TRBJ2-3,.
CSARRTHSSNYGYTF,TGCAGTGCTAGACGGACACACTCTTCTAACTATGGCTACACCTTC,.,TRBV20-1,TRBJ1-2,.
CASSSKWRQMISYEQYF,TGTGCCAGCAGTTCCAAATGGAGACAGATGATCTCCTACGAGCAGTACTTC,.,TRBV28,TRBJ2-7,.
CASSLAQGDGYTF,TGTGCCAGCAGCTTAGCGCAAGGGGATGGCTACACCTTC,.,TRBV7-8,TRBJ1-2,many
CASSFYGTYEQYF,TGTGCCAGCAGTTTCTATGGGACCTACGAGCAGTACTTC,.,TRBV28,TRBJ2-7,many
CASSTSALNTEAFF,TGTGCCAGCAGCACGAGCGCCCTGAACACTGAAGCTTTCTTT,.,TRBV7-9,TRBJ1-1,few
CASTQGFPEETQYF,TGTGCCAGCACCCAGGGGTTTCCGGAAGAGACCCAGTACTTC,.,TRBV12-3/TRBV12-4,TRBJ2-5,many
CASSQRQGTDEKLFF,TGTGCCAGCAGTCAAAGACAGGGGACTGATGAAAAACTGTTTTTT,TRBD1,TRBV25-1,TRBJ1-4,few
CASSERANYGYTF,TGTGCCAGCAGTGAAAGGGCTAACTATGGCTACACCTTC,.,TRBV6-1,TRBJ1-2,few
CATSDFSGGSYNEQFF,TGTGCCACCAGTGATTTTTCCGGGGGCTCCTACAATGAGCAGTTCTTC,.,TRBV24-1,TRBJ2-1,many
CASSFRDRGNQPQHF,TGTGCCAGCAGCTTCCGGGACAGGGGAAATCAGCCCCAGCATTTT,TRBD1,TRBV7-9,TRBJ1-5,many
CASSYWPTTSFRAEQFF,TGTGCCAGCAGTTACTGGCCAACTACCTCTTTCCGAGCTGAGCAGTTCTTC,.,TRBV6-6,TRBJ2-1,many
CASSTDPRGTGNTIYF,TGTGCCAGCAGCACCGACCCCAGGGGAACTGGAAACACCATATATTTT,.,TRBV9,TRBJ1-3,few
CATSDSLQASSYNEQFF,TGTGCCACCAGTGATTCTCTACAGGCGAGCTCCTACAATGAGCAGTTCTTC,.,TRBV24-1,TRBJ2-1,.
CASSRGDEETQYF,TGTGCCAGCAGCCGGGGGGACGAAGAGACCCAGTACTTC,TRBD2,TRBV7-2,TRBJ2-5,many
CASSPFEVAGTGYTF,TGTGCCAGCAGCCCCTTCGAGGTGGCAGGGACCGGCTACACCTTC,.,TRBV11-2,TRBJ1-2,many
CASRAGVGTDTQYF,TGTGCCAGCAGGGCGGGAGTAGGGACAGATACGCAGTATTTT,TRBD2,TRBV6-2/TRBV6-3,TRBJ2-3,few
CASSVGLESNQPQHF,TGCGCCAGCAGTGTTGGACTTGAGAGCAATCAGCCCCAGCATTTT,.,TRBV5-1,TRBJ1-5,few
CASSQRGGGGEIYNEQFF,TGTGCCAGCAGTCAAAGGGGGGGGGGAGGGGAAATTTACAATGAGCAGTTCTTC,.,TRBV7-8,TRBJ2-1,many
CASSFKSNTEAFF,TGTGCCAGCAGCTTCAAGTCGAACACTGAAGCTTTCTTT,.,TRBV7-2,TRBJ1-1,many
CASSQGLAGTNEQFF,TGCGCCAGCAGCCAGGGACTAGCGGGGACCAATGAGCAGTTCTTC,TRBD2,TRBV4-1,TRBJ2-1,few
CASSYSSVGQPQHF,TGTGCCAGCAGTTACTCGTCTGTTGGGCAGCCCCAGCATTTT,.,TRBV6-5,TRBJ1-5,.
CASSGGRDTGELFF,TGTGCCAGCAGTGGGGGACGGGACACCGGGGAGCTGTTTTTT,.,TRBV6-4,TRBJ2-2,few
CASSSSRNEQFF,TGTGCCAGCAGCTCTAGCAGGAATGAGCAGTTCTTC,.,TRBV7-2,TRBJ2-1,.
CASSLVGASGPTDTQYF,TGTGCCAGCAGCTTGGTAGGGGCTAGCGGTCCCACAGATACGCAGTATTTT,TRBD2,TRBV5-4,TRBJ2-3,.
CASRSQGRQYF,TGTGCCAGCAGGTCACAGGGGAGGCAGTATTTT,TRBD1,TRBV28,TRBJ2-3,many
CAIPSGRITGELFF,TGTGCCATCCCTAGCGGGAGGATTACCGGGGAGCTGTTTTTT,TRBD2,TRBV28,TRBJ2-2,.
CASSYRNLATEAFF,TGTGCCAGCAGTTACCGAAACTTAGCAACTGAAGCTTTCTTT,.,TRBV6-5,TRBJ1-1,few
CASSLVTGGTEAFF,TGTGCCAGCAGCTTAGTAACAGGGGGCACTGAAGCTTTCTTT,TRBD1,TRBV7-9,TRBJ1-1,many
CASTNPRDKPYEQYF,TGTGCCAGCACCAACCCCCGGGACAAACCCTACGAGCAGTACTTC,.,TRBV28,TRBJ2-7,few
CASRISGGADTQYF,TGTGCCAGCAGGATAAGCGGGGGAGCAGATACGCAGTATTTT,TRBD2,TRBV7-2,TRBJ2-3,many
CASSYEITSGSHEQFF,TGTGCCAGCAGTTACGAAATAACTAGCGGGAGTCACGAGCAGTTCTTC,TRBD2,TRBV6-2/TRBV6-3,TRBJ2-1,few
CASSLGLAGIYNEQFF,TGTGCCAGCAGCTTGGGACTAGCGGGAATCTACAATGAGCAGTTCTTC,TRBD2,TRBV7-6,TRBJ2-1,few
CASTSHGGGIYEQYF,TGTGCCAGCACCTCCCATGGGGGCGGTATCTACGAGCAGTACTTC,.,TRBV27,TRBJ2-7,.
CSANRQANTEAFF,TGCAGTGCAAACCGACAGGCTAACACTGAAGCTTTCTTT,.,TRBV20-1,TRBJ1-1,.